The text below deals with one T cell receptor (beta chain). This specimen belongs to a study of shared clonotypes between healthy human individuals. The overall study: The study used three CD4 naive, three CD4 memory, two CD8 naive and one CD8 memory plate per donor.

Assay: immunoSEQ multiplex PCR; the TCRdb copy retains only in-frame clones and omits some. The sample consists of about 2.3 million clones, about 90% of them appearing once. V was pared by 3 bases and J by 7 bases, with 6 bases of the junction left unmatched. This CDR3 is built from 14 residues. CDR1 is MDHEN, CDR2 SYDVKM, per germline. The receptor comes from a man aged 18 to 30 in good health. Some clones in this sample may be carry-over from other donors' samples. The sample consisted of naive CD4+ T cells from PBMCs. The subset was: CD45RA+ positively selected. This sequence joins TRBV28 and TRBJ2-4; TRBD2 matches 7 bases. The CDR3 coding sequence is TGTGCCAGCAGTTTCGGGGGGTTCGGGAACATTCAGTACTTC. It specifies CASSFGGFGNIQYF.